This TCR beta chain was sequenced during a study of neurological immune-mediated disorders. Points from the study as a whole: Phylogenetically, 18 of 34 multiple sclerosis patients' repertoires fell into one related-CDR3 cluster, a possible signature. The multiple sclerosis repertoire cluster showed no association with any clinical or MRI feature. The authors stated that larger cohorts are needed. Among expanded clones, no CDR3 amino acid sequences were shared across subjects, a pattern suggesting private repertoires in all groups.

Of note for this clonotype: The target antigen is unknown.

In each sequencing run, over 170 million TCR-beta sequences were generated from 15-18 subjects. MiXCR, applied by TCRdb to the 5' RACE reads, yields one record per CDR3 protein. Of tens of thousands of distinct CDR3 sequences in the sample, about 5.6% were seen once. The CDR3 is made up of 11 amino acids. This rearrangement joins TRBV21-1 to TRBJ2-5. TRBV21-1 counts as a pseudogene. The source of this sequence is a woman between 18 and 29 years old with multiple sclerosis. Sequenced material: CD4+ T cells from blood. The CDR3 nucleotides read TGTGCCAGCAGCGCAACAGAGACCCAGTACTTC. It codes for CASSATETQYF.